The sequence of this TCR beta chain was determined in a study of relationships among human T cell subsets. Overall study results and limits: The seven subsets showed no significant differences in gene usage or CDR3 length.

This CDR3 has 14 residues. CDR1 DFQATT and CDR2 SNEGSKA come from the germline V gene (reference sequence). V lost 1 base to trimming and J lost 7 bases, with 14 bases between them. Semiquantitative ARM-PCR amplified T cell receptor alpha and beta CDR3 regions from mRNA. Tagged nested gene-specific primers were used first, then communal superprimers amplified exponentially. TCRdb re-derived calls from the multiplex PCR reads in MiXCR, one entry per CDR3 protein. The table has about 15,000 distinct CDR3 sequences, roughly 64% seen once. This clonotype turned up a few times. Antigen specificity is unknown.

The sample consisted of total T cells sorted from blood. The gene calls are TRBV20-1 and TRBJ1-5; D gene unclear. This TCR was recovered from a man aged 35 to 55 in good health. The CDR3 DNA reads TGCAGTGCTAGAGGTTTTAACTTTGGGCAGCCCCAGCATTTT. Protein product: CSARGFNFGQPQHF.